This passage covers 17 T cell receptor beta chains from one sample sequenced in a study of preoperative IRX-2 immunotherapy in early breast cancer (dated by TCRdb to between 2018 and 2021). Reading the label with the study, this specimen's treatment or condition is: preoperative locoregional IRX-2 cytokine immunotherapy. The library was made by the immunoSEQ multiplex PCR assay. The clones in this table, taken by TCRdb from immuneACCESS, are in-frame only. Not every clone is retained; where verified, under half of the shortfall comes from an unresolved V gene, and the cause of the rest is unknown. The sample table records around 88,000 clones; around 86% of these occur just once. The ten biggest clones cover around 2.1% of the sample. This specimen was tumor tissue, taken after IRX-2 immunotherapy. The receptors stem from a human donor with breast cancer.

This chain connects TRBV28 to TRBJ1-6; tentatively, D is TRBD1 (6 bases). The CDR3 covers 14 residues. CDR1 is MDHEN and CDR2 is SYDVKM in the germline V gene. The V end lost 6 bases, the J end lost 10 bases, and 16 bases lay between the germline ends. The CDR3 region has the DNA TGTGCCAGCAGCCCCGGGGGCAGAACCTCACCCCTCCACTTT. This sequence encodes CASSPGGRTSPLHF.

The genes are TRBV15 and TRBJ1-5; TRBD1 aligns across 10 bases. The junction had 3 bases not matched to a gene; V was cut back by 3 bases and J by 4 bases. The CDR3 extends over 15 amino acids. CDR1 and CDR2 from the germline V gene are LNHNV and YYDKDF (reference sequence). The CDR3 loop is CATSSGQGVNQPQHF. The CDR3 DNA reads TGTGCCACCAGCAGCGGACAGGGGGTGAATCAGCCCCAGCATTTT. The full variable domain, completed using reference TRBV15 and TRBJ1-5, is DAMVIQNPRYQVTQFGKPVTLSCSQTLNHNVMYWYQQKSSQAPKLLFHYYDKDFNNEADTPDNFQSRRPNTSFCFLDIRSPGLGDTAMYLCATSSGQGVNQPQHFGDGTRLSIL.

CDR3 in amino acids: CASSLWEDNSPLHF. CDR3 DNA: TGTGCCAGCAGTTTATGGGAAGATAATTCACCCCTCCACTTT. V usage is TRBV28 and J usage is TRBJ1-6; D not resolved. CDR3 length: 14 residues. V lost 0 bases to trimming and J lost 5 bases, with 5 bases between them. Germline loops: CDR1 MDHEN, CDR2 SYDVKM.

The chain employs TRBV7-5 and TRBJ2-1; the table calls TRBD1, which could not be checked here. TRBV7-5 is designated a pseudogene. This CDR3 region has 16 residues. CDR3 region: CASSSAGTGGYNEQFF. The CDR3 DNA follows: TGTGCCAGCAGCTCGGCCGGGACAGGGGGATACAATGAGCAGTTCTTC.

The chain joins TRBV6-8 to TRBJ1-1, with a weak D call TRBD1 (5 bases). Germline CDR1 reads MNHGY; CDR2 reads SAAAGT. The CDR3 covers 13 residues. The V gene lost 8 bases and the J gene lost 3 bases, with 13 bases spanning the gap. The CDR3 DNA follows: TGTGCCAGCCAACGAGGGGTCGACACTGAAGCTTTCTTT. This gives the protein CASQRGVDTEAFF.

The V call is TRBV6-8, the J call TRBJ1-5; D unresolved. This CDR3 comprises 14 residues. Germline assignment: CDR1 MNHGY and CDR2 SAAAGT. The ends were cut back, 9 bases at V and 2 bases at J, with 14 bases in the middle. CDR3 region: CASIVGNGNQPQHF. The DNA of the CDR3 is TGTGCCAGTATTGTGGGTAATGGCAATCAGCCCCAGCATTTT.

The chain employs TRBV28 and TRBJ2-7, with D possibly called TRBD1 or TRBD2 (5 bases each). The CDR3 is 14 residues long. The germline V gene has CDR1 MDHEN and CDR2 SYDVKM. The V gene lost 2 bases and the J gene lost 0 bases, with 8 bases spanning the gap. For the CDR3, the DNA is TGTGCCAGCAGTTTACGGGGCCACTCCTACGAGCAGTACTTC. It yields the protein CASSLRGHSYEQYF.

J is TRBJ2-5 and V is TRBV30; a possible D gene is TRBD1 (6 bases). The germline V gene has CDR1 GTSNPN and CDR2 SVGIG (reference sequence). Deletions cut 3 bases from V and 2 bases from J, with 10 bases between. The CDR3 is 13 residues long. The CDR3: CAWRRTVQETQYF. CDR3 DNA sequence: TGTGCCTGGAGACGGACAGTTCAAGAGACCCAGTACTTC.

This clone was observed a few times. Here the CDR3 DNA reads TGTGCCAGCAGTTCAAGTCGGCGTGGGGGGCCTTTTGTGAACACTGAAGCTTTCTTT. This codes for CASSSSRRGGPFVNTEAFF. The chain combines TRBV28 with TRBJ1-1; perhaps TRBD1 as D (6 bases). Germline assignment: CDR1 MDHEN and CDR2 SYDVKM. The CDR3 runs to 19 residues. Between the trimmed V and J ends, which lost 4 bases and 0 bases, there was a span of 24 bases.

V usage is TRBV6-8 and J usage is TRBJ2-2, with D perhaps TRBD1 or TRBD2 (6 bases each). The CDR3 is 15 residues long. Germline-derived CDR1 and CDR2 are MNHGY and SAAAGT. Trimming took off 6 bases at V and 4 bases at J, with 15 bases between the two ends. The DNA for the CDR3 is TGTGCCAGCAGACGGGGGCAGGGAAGCACCGGGGAGCTGTTTTTT. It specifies CASRRGQGSTGELFF.

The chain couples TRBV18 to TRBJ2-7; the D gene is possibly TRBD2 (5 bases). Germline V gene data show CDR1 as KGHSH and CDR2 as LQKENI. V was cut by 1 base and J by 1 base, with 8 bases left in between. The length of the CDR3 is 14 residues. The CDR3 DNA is TGTGCCAGCTCACCACAAGGGAGTTCCTACGAGCAGTACTTC. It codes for CASSPQGSSYEQYF.

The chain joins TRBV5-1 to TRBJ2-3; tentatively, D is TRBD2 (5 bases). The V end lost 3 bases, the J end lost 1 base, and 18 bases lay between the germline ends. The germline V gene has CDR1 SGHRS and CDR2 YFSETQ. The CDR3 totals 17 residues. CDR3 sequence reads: CASSSTTATRGTDTQYF. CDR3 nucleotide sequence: TGCGCCAGCAGCTCTACAACAGCCACGAGGGGCACAGATACGCAGTATTTT.

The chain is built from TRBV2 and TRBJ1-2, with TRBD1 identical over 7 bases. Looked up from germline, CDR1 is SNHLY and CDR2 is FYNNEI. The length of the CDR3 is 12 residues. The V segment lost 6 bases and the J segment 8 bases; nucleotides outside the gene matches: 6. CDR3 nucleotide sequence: TGTGCCAGCAGAAGACAGGGAGACGGCTACACCTTC. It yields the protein CASRRQGDGYTF.

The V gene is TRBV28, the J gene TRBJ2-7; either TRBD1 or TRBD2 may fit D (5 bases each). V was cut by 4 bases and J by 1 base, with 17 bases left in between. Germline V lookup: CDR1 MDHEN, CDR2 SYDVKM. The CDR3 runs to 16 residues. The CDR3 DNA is TGTGCCAGCAGTTCCCCAACTAGAAAGGGGTCCTACGAGCAGTACTTC. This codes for CASSSPTRKGSYEQYF.

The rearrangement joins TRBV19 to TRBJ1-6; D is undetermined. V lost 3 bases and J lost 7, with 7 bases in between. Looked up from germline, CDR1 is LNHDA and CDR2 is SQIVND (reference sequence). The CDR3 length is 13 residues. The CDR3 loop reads CASSIPRNSPLHF. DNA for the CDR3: TGTGCCAGTAGTATTCCGAGGAATTCACCCCTCCACTTT.

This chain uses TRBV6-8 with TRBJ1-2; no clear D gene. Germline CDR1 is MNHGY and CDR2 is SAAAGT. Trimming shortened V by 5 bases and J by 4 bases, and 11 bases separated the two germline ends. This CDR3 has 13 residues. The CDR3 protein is CASSPGRFYGYTF. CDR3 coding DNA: TGTGCCAGCAGTCCCGGACGCTTCTATGGCTACACCTTC.

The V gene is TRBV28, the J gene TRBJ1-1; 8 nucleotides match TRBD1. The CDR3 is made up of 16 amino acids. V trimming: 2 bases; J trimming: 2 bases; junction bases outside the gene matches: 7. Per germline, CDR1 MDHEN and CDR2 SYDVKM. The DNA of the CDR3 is TGTGCCAGCAGTTTACAGGGGGCGCTCCCTAACACTGAAGCTTTCTTT. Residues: CASSLQGALPNTEAFF.